The rows below give T cell receptor beta chains drawn from one sample of a study of CD8 T cells in Susac syndrome. One entry per CDR3 protein, called by TCRdb with MiXCR from the immunoSEQ multiplex PCR reads. The data contain approximately 300,000 distinct CDR3 sequences, roughly 85% of them singletons. The sample comprised CD8+ T cells from PBMCs. The receptors shown here come from a human donor with multiple sclerosis. Each CDR3 is given with its conserved first and last residue. D genes are given only for firm matches. The size of a clone is reported for some rows only, either as once, few or many, or as a class for expanded clones.

D gene	V gene	clone size	J gene	CDR3 DNA	CDR3 protein
TRBD1	TRBV5-1	-	TRBJ1-4	TGCGCCAGCAGCGGGACAGGGGGATATGAAAAACTGTTTTTT	CASSGTGGYEKLFF
-	TRBV10-3	-	TRBJ2-3	TGTGCCATCAGTGAGCCGGCGGGAAATGGGGATACGCAGTATTTT	CAISEPAGNGDTQYF
TRBD2	TRBV6-1	-	TRBJ2-1	TGTGCCAGCAGTCCCCTCGGGAGGGGCTCCTACAATGAGCAGTTCTTC	CASSPLGRGSYNEQFF
TRBD1	TRBV3-1	-	TRBJ1-4	TGTGCCAGCAGCCAAGAACGAGAGACAGGGGAGGGAGCTAATGAAAAACTGTTTTTT	CASSQERETGEGANEKLFF
-	TRBV12-3/TRBV12-4	-	TRBJ2-7	TGTGCCAGCACCGATACCGGGCCCCTAGACCAGTACTTC	CASTDTGPLDQYF
-	TRBV7-9	once	TRBJ1-2	TGTGCCAGCAGCTTACAGGATGCTCGGACCTTC	CASSLQDARTF
-	TRBV5-6	-	TRBJ2-3	TGTGCCAGCAGCTTGGAGTTAGCAGGGCTCGGCAGAGATACGCAGTATTTT	CASSLELAGLGRDTQYF
-	TRBV9	-	TRBJ2-6	TGTGCCAGCAGCGCCGGGGGGGCCAACGTCCTGACTTTC	CASSAGGANVLTF
-	TRBV7-9	once	TRBJ1-5	TGTGCCAGCAGCTTCGCCCACATGGATCAGCCCCAGCATTTT	CASSFAHMDQPQHF
-	TRBV13	-	TRBJ2-7	TGTGCCAGCAGCCCCGTTGGCGGGGCCTACGAGCAGTACTTC	CASSPVGGAYEQYF
-	TRBV4-3	few	TRBJ2-1	TGCGCCAGCAGCCAGGACCCGAATGAGCAGTTCTTC	CASSQDPNEQFF
-	TRBV6-1	-	TRBJ1-1	TGTGCCTGCCGCTTTGAGGACCTGAACACTGAAGCTTTCTTT	CACRFEDLNTEAFF
-	TRBV5-1	-	TRBJ2-6	TGCGCCAGCAGCTTGGGTCGGACAGACTCCTCTGGGGCCAACGTCCTGACTTTC	CASSLGRTDSSGANVLTF
-	TRBV15	-	TRBJ2-3	TGTGCCACCAGCAGAGGGGCGGCTTTTGGAACACGAGATACGCAGTATTTT	CATSRGAAFGTRDTQYF
TRBD2	TRBV20-1	-	TRBJ2-1	TGCAGTGCTCCGGGACTAGCGGGAGGGAGCTCCTACAATGAGCAGTTCTTC	CSAPGLAGGSSYNEQFF
-	TRBV19	-	TRBJ1-3	TGTGCCAGTAGTCCCAGACTTGGAAACACCATATATTTT	CASSPRLGNTIYF
TRBD2	TRBV20-1	-	TRBJ2-1	TGCAGTGCTTTCCTTAGCGGGGAAGGTTACAATGAGCAGTTCTTC	CSAFLSGEGYNEQFF
TRBD2	TRBV24-1	-	TRBJ2-3	TGTGCCACCAGTGACCCCCCGGAGGCGGGAGTCGACGATACGCAGTATTTT	CATSDPPEAGVDDTQYF